What follows are 30 T cell receptor beta chains derived from one specimen sequenced in a study of response to subunit inactivated influenza vaccine. TCRdb itself ran the RT-PCR reads through MiXCR, one entry per CDR3 protein. The sample yields 500,000 or so distinct CDR3 sequences, around 9.9% seen once. The sequencing used PBMCs from blood, collected 40 to 50 days after vaccination. The receptors here all came from a man in his fifties who received an inactivated influenza vaccine.

This clonotype was picked up a small number of times. The chain links TRBV5-1 to TRBJ2-2; weak D call: TRBD1 (6 bases). Trimming took 2 bases from V and 7 from J, leaving 18 bases between them. The CDR3 runs 16 residues. Germline lookup yields CDR1 SGHRS and CDR2 YFSETQ. The CDR3 loop reads CASSFLTGKRGGELFF. In DNA form, the CDR3 reads TGCGCCAGCAGCTTTCTAACAGGGAAGAGAGGCGGGGAGCTGTTTTTT.

There are many counts of this clonotype. This rearrangement joins TRBV12-3 or TRBV12-4 to TRBJ2-4; the D gene is possibly TRBD1 (5 bases). CDR3 size: 13 residues. V lost 7 bases and J 6 bases, leaving 13 bases between the germline ends. The CDR3 DNA reads as TGTGCCAGCAACGAAGGGGTTTTAAACATTCAGTACTTC. It yields the protein CASNEGVLNIQYF.

The rearrangement links TRBV20-1 to TRBJ2-2; D remains ambiguous. The CDR3 runs to 13 residues. The germline CDR1 and CDR2 sequences are DFQATT and SNEGSKA (reference sequence). V shed 1 base and J shed 6 bases, with 9 bases lying between them. The CDR3 loop reads CSARGGAAGELFF. CDR3 nucleotides: TGCAGTGCTAGAGGGGGTGCCGCCGGGGAGCTGTTTTTT.

CDR3 loop: CASSWGGYSGNTIYF. CDR3 sequence (DNA): TGTGCCAGCAGTTGGGGGGGGTACTCTGGAAACACCATATATTTT. V usage is TRBV12-3 or TRBV12-4 and J usage is TRBJ1-3; D may be TRBD1 (5 bases). This CDR3 is built from 15 residues. Trimming stripped 4 bases from V and 0 bases from J, with 10 bases between.

The chain is built from TRBV20-1 and TRBJ1-2; the D gene is possibly TRBD1 (6 bases). The germline V gene has CDR1 DFQATT and CDR2 SNEGSKA (reference sequence). The CDR3 contains 16 residues. Trimming pared 3 bases from V and 5 bases from J, leaving 22 bases between. The CDR3 coding sequence is TGCAGTGCTAGTTTCATACCTAGACAGGATGTTTATGGCTACACCTTC. Protein: CSASFIPRQDVYGYTF.

This sequence joins TRBV28 and TRBJ1-1; D is unclear. CDR3 length equals 14 residues. V lost 3 bases and J 0 bases, leaving 8 bases between the germline ends. The germline V gene has CDR1 MDHEN and CDR2 SYDVKM. CDR3 protein: CASSLTRVNTEAFF. Here the CDR3 DNA reads TGTGCCAGCAGTTTGACACGGGTGAACACTGAAGCTTTCTTT. The whole variable domain, filled in from reference TRBV28 and TRBJ1-1, reads DVKVTQSSRYLVKRTGEKVFLECVQDMDHENMFWYRQDPGLGLRLIYFSYDVKMKEKGDIPEGYSVSREKKERFSLILESASTNQTSMYLCASSLTRVNTEAFFGQGTRLTVV.

This rearrangement joins TRBV12-3 or TRBV12-4 to TRBJ2-1; 9 nucleotides agree with TRBD2. The J segment lost 0 bases and the V segment lost 6 bases, leaving 6 bases of the junction unmatched. This CDR3 is built from 16 residues. In nucleotides, the CDR3 is TGTGCCAGCAGCCGCGGGAGGGCCAGCTCCTACAATGAGCAGTTCTTC. Amino acids: CASSRGRASSYNEQFF.

This clonotype was observed a handful of times. The V gene is TRBV11-2, the J gene TRBJ2-7, with D possibly being TRBD1 (6 bases). The V end lost 6 bases, the J end lost 6 bases, and 15 bases lay between the germline ends. The length of the CDR3 is 13 residues. CDR1 SGHAT and CDR2 FQNNGV come from the germline V gene. CDR3 coding DNA: TGTGCCAGCAGATTCACAGGGATTTCCGAGCAGTACTTC. Protein product: CASRFTGISEQYF.

This clonotype is a singleton in its sample. The genes are TRBV7-9 and TRBJ2-3; D not certain. CDR1 and CDR2 from the germline V gene are SEHNR and FQNEAQ (reference sequence). The CDR3 runs 13 residues. Trimming stripped 8 bases from V and 5 bases from J, with 14 bases between. CDR3 protein: CASSAPIGDTQYF. The CDR3 DNA reads as TGTGCCAGCTCAGCGCCCATTGGAGATACGCAGTATTTT.

V is TRBV6-1 and J is TRBJ2-2, with TRBD2 matching over 10 bases. Germline-derived CDR1 and CDR2 are MNHNS and SASEGT. The CDR3 totals 16 residues. The junction had 3 bases not matched to a gene; V was cut back by 4 bases and J by 1 base. CDR3 DNA: TGTGCCAGCAGTGTTAGCGGGGGGCAGAACACCGGGGAGCTGTTTTTT. Protein: CASSVSGGQNTGELFF.

The chain uses TRBV4-3 and TRBJ1-2; TRBD1 is a possible D gene (6 bases). The germline V gene encodes CDR1 LGHNA and CDR2 YSLEER. Trimming removed 1 base from V and 1 base from J, with 16 bases in between. This CDR3 spans 17 amino acids. The CDR3 coding sequence is TGCGCCAGCAGCCAAGCTGTTCCGGGACATAATAACTATGGCTACACCTTC. This encodes CASSQAVPGHNNYGYTF.

This clonotype was recorded a few times. V and J are TRBV2 and TRBJ2-2; no firm D call. V was shortened by 5 bases and J by 7 bases, with 11 bases between the two germline ends. This CDR3 contains 13 residues. Germline V gene sequence: CDR1 SNHLY, CDR2 FYNNEI. CDR3 coding DNA: TGTGCCAGCAGTTGGACGGGTAACGGGGAGCTGTTTTTT. This codes for CASSWTGNGELFF.

The chain uses TRBV20-1 and TRBJ2-7; TRBD2 matches at 9 bases. The CDR3 spans 14 residues. Germline-derived CDR1 and CDR2 are DFQATT and SNEGSKA (reference sequence). The trim removed 1 base at V and 6 bases at J, leaving 7 bases unmatched. The CDR3 DNA is TGCAGTGCTAGAGGGCCGGGACTAGCCGGCGAGCAGTACTTC. This translates into CSARGPGLAGEQYF.

There are many counts of this clonotype. Here the CDR3 DNA reads TGTGCCAGCAGCACTCGGACAGGAGACATCTCTCTATTCATTTCCACTGAAGCTTTCTTT. Translating gives CASSTRTGDISLFISTEAFF. The chain links TRBV11-2 to TRBJ1-1; 7 nucleotides match TRBD1. From germline, CDR1 is SGHAT and CDR2 FQNNGV. J gave up 4 bases and V 5 bases, and 25 bases lay outside the gene matches. The CDR3 has 20 residues.

This clonotype was recorded many times. This chain links TRBV18 with TRBJ2-1; TRBD2 agrees at 9 bases. Germline CDR1 reads KGHSH; CDR2 reads LQKENI. V gave up 2 bases and J gave up 6 bases; unmatched junction bases: 2. The length of the CDR3 is 14 residues. The CDR3 sequence: CASSPAGGLNEQFF. The DNA of the CDR3 is TGTGCCAGCTCACCAGCGGGGGGGCTCAATGAGCAGTTCTTC.

This clonotype was detected a few times. The V and J genes are TRBV7-2 and TRBJ2-7; TRBD2 matches 13 bases. CDR1 and CDR2 (germline): SGHTA, FQGNSA. The CDR3 runs to 15 residues. V shed 6 bases, J shed 2 bases, and the junction held 4 bases outside the gene matches. The chain's CDR3 is CASSRGLAGTYEQYF. CDR3 nucleotides: TGTGCCAGCAGTAGGGGACTAGCGGGAACCTACGAGCAGTACTTC.

V is TRBV11-2 and J is TRBJ1-1; D unresolved. This CDR3 comprises 14 residues. V was pared by 1 base and J by 1 base, with 7 bases between. The germline gives CDR1 SGHAT, CDR2 FQNNGV. CDR3 sequence: CASSLATENTEAFF. Written as DNA, the CDR3 is TGTGCCAGCAGCTTAGCTACAGAGAACACTGAAGCTTTCTTT. Full variable domain (outside the CDR3, taken from reference TRBV11-2 and TRBJ1-1): EAGVAQSPRYKIIEKRQSVAFWCNPISGHATLYWYQQILGQGPKLLIQFQNNGVVDDSQLPKDRFSAERLKGVDSTLKIQPAKLEDSAVYLCASSLATENTEAFFGQGTRLTVV.

The chain recombines TRBV5-1 with TRBJ2-1; perhaps TRBD2 as D (6 bases). In germline, CDR1 is SGHRS, CDR2 YFSETQ. This CDR3 comprises 13 residues. The ends were cut back, 0 bases at V and 9 bases at J, with 10 bases in the middle. Written as DNA, the CDR3 is TGCGCCAGCAGCTTGGCTGGGAGGTCTGAGCAGTTCTTC. Translating gives CASSLAGRSEQFF.

In this sample, this clonotype turned up many times. The rearrangement joins TRBV10-3 to TRBJ2-3; 8 bases line up with TRBD2. The CDR3 is made up of 16 amino acids. The V gene end was trimmed by 5 bases and the J gene end by 3 bases; junction bases not matched to a gene: 10. CDR1 is ENHRY and CDR2 is SYGVKD in the germline V gene. The DNA of the CDR3 is TGTGCCATCAGTTCCCTGGCGGGGGGTATTACAGATACGCAGTATTTT. Encoded protein: CAISSLAGGITDTQYF.

The V and J genes are TRBV7-6 and TRBJ2-3; TRBD1 agrees at 11 bases. This CDR3 is 19 amino acids long. The J segment lost 0 bases and the V segment lost 6 bases, leaving 14 bases of the junction unmatched. Germline-derived CDR1 and CDR2 are SGHVS and FNYEAQ. Written as DNA, the CDR3 is TGTGCCAGCAGACCGGACAGGGGGCTAATGCCCCCAAGCACAGATACGCAGTATTTT. It encodes CASRPDRGLMPPSTDTQYF.

This clonotype was observed a few times. V gene TRBV29-1 combines with J gene TRBJ2-1; 9 bases are shared with TRBD2. The germline gives CDR1 SQVTM, CDR2 ANQGSEA. This CDR3 spans 13 amino acids. Trimming removed 0 bases from V and 9 bases from J; junction bases left unmatched: 3. This CDR3 is CSVEELAGTEQFF. For the CDR3, the DNA is TGCAGCGTTGAAGAGCTAGCGGGAACTGAGCAGTTCTTC.

This clonotype has at least ten counts. This chain connects TRBV6-2 or TRBV6-3 to TRBJ2-2, with 9 bases aligning to TRBD1. The length of the CDR3 is 13 residues. The V segment lost 8 bases and the J segment 5 bases; nucleotides outside the gene matches: 3. Looked up from germline, CDR1 is MNHEY and CDR2 is SVGEGT. For the CDR3, the DNA is TGTGCCAGCCGAGGGACAGGGACCGGGGAGCTGTTTTTT. This gives the protein CASRGTGTGELFF.

This clonotype was observed a few times. The chain has TRBV20-1 and TRBJ2-3, with D perhaps TRBD2 (6 bases). The germline V gene encodes CDR1 DFQATT and CDR2 SNEGSKA (reference sequence). V shed 0 bases and J shed 2 bases, with 15 bases lying between them. CDR3 size: 16 residues. In nucleotides, the CDR3 is TGCAGTGCTAGAGAGCTAGGGACTCCTGACACAGATACGCAGTATTTT. Translation: CSARELGTPDTDTQYF.

The sample holds a few counts of this clonotype. The rearrangement uses TRBV5-5 and TRBJ1-1; TRBD1 is a possible D gene (5 bases). Germline assignment: CDR1 SGHKS and CDR2 YYEKEE (reference sequence). The CDR3 contains 14 residues. V was clipped by 4 bases and J by 1 base, with 11 bases between them. The CDR3 DNA reads TGTGCCAGCAGCATGTATGGGGGGAACACTGAAGCTTTCTTT. Encoded protein: CASSMYGGNTEAFF.

This clonotype showed up just a few times. The V call is TRBV9, the J call TRBJ2-1, with D tentatively TRBD2 (6 bases). V was trimmed by 0 bases and J by 2 bases, leaving 12 bases between them. From germline, CDR1 is SGDLS and CDR2 YYNGEE. CDR3 size: 16 residues. The CDR3 region has the DNA TGTGCCAGCAGCGTAGATTTTAGCGGAACCTACAATGAGCAGTTCTTC. Translating it yields CASSVDFSGTYNEQFF.

The chain recombines TRBV7-9 with TRBJ2-1; the D is unclear. The V and J ends lost 4 bases and 8 bases respectively, with 6 bases between them. This CDR3 comprises 11 residues. Germline CDR1 and CDR2: SEHNR and FQNEAQ (reference sequence). The CDR3 DNA is TGTGCCAGCAGCTACGACTATGAGCAGTTCTTC. Its translation: CASSYDYEQFF.

This chain joins TRBV6-5 and TRBJ2-7; 7 nucleotides align to TRBD1. V lost 2 bases, J lost 6 bases, and 7 bases stayed unmatched. This CDR3 contains 14 residues. The germline gives CDR1 MNHEY, CDR2 SVGAGI. CDR3 bases: TGTGCCAGCAGTTACATTCAGGGGGATGTCGAGCAGTACTTC. It encodes CASSYIQGDVEQYF.

J is TRBJ2-7 and V is TRBV10-3; D may be TRBD1 or TRBD2 (6 bases each). Germline loops: CDR1 ENHRY, CDR2 SYGVKD. The V end lost 8 bases, the J end lost 5 bases, and 16 bases lay between the germline ends. The length of the CDR3 is 13 residues. The CDR3 DNA sequence: TGTGCCATCTGTGCGGGACACCCCAACGAGCAGTACTTC. It is translated as CAICAGHPNEQYF.

This clonotype was counted at least ten times. V gene TRBV6-1 combines with J gene TRBJ2-7; D unclear. V dropped 2 bases and J dropped 3 bases, with 11 bases sitting between them. The CDR3 runs to 14 residues. Germline CDR1 and CDR2: MNHNS and SASEGT. The CDR3 nucleotides read TGTGCCAGCAGTGAATTCGGCACTCACTACGAGCAGTACTTC. Translated, it gives CASSEFGTHYEQYF.

The sample holds a few counts of this clonotype. V gene TRBV5-1 combines with J gene TRBJ2-7; D perhaps matches TRBD2 (6 bases). The V and J ends lost 0 bases and 4 bases respectively, with 23 bases between them. Germline CDR1 SGHRS, CDR2 YFSETQ. The CDR3 covers 18 residues. In DNA, the CDR3 is TGCGCCAGCAGCTTGGCCCCGACAACGGGACTCGTAAGATACGAGCAGTACTTC. Its protein is CASSLAPTTGLVRYEQYF.